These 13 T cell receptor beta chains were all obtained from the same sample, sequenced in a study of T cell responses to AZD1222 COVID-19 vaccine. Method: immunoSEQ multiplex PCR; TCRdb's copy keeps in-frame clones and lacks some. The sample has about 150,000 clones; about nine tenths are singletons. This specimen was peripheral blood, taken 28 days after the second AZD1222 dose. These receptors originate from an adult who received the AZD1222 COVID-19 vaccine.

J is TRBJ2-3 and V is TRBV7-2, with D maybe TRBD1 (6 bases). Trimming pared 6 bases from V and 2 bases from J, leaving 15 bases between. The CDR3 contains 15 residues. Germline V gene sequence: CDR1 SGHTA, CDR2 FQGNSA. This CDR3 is CASSHGQLDTDTQYF. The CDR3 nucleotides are TGTGCCAGCAGTCACGGACAGTTGGACACAGATACGCAGTATTTT.

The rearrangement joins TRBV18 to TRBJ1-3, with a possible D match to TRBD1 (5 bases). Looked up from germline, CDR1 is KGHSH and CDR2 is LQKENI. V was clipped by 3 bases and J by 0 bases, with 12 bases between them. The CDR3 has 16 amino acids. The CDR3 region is CASSPGTDGSGNTIYF. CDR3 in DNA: TGTGCCAGCTCACCCGGGACGGACGGCTCTGGAAACACCATATATTTT.

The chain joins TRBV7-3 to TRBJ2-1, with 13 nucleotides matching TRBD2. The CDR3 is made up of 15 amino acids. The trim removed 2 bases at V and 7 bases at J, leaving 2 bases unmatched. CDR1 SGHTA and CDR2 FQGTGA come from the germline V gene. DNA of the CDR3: TGTGCCAGCAGCTTAGGGACTAGCGGGATAAATGAGCAGTTCTTC. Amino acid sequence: CASSLGTSGINEQFF.

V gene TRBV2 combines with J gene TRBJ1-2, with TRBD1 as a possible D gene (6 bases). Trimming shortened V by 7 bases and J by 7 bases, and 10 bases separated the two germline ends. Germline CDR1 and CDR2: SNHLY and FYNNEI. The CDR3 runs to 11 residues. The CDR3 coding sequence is TGTGCCAGCATTCAGGGGTTTGGCTACACCTTC. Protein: CASIQGFGYTF.

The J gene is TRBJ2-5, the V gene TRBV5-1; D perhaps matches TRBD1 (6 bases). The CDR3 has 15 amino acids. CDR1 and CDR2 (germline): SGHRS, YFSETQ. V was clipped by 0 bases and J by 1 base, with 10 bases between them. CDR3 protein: CASSLDREPQETQYF. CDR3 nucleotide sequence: TGCGCCAGCAGCTTGGACAGGGAGCCCCAAGAGACCCAGTACTTC.

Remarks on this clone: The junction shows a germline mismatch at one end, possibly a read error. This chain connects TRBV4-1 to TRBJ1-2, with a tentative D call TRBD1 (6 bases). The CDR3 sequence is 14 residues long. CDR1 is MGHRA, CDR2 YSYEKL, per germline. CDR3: CASSQDGGLDGYTF. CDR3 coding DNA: TGCGCCAGCAGTCAAGACGGGGGGCTGGATGGCTACACCTTC.

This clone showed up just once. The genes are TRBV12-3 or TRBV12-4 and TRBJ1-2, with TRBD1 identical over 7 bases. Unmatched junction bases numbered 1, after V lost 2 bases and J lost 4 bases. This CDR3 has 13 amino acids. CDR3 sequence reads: CASSLRQGYGYTF. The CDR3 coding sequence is TGTGCCAGCAGTTTAAGACAGGGCTATGGCTACACCTTC.

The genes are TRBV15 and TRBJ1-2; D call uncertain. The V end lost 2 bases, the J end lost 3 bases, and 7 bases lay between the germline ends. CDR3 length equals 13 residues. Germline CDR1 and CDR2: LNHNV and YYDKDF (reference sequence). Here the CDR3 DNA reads TGTGCCACCAGCAGACGAATAGACTATGGCTACACCTTC. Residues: CATSRRIDYGYTF. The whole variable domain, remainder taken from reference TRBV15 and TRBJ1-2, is DAMVIQNPRYQVTQFGKPVTLSCSQTLNHNVMYWYQQKSSQAPKLLFHYYDKDFNNEADTPDNFQSRRPNTSFCFLDIRSPGLGDTAMYLCATSRRIDYGYTFGSGTRLTVV.

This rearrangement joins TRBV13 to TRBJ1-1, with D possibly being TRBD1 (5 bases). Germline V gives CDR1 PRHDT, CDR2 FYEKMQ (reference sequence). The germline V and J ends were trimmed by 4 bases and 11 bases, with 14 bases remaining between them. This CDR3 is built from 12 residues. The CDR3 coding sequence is TGTGCCAGCAGCTCACCGGGACTTCCCGCTTTCTTT. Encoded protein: CASSSPGLPAFF.

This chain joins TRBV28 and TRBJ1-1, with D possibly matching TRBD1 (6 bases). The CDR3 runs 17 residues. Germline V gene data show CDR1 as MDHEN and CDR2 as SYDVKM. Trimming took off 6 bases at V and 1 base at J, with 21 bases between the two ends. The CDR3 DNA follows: TGTGCCAGCAGAAGCGGGGAGGGGGTGCCCAGGAACACTGAAGCTTTCTTT. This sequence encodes CASRSGEGVPRNTEAFF.

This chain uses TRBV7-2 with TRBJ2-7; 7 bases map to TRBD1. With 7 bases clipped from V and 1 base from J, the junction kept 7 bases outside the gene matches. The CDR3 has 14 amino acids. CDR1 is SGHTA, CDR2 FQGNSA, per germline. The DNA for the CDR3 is TGTGCCAGCAACCCCCACAGGGGATCCTACGAGCAGTACTTC. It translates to CASNPHRGSYEQYF.

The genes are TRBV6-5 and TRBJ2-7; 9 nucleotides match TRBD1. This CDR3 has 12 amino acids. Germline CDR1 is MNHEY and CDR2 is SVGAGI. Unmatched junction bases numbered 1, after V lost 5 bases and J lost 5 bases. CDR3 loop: CASSRQGDEQYF. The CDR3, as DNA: TGTGCCAGCAGTCGACAGGGGGACGAGCAGTACTTC.

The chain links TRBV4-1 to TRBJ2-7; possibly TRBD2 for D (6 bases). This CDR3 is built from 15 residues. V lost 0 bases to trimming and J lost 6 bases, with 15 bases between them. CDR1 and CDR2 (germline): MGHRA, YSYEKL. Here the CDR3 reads CASSQEAGRWPEQYF. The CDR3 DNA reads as TGCGCCAGCAGCCAAGAAGCGGGTCGCTGGCCCGAGCAGTACTTC.